Following are 15 T cell receptor beta chains from one sample sequenced in a study of blood T cell repertoires in COVID-19. TCRdb's copy holds only in-frame clones and misses some; the assay was immunoSEQ multiplex PCR. The table has approximately 68,000 clones, roughly 84% seen once. Specimen: peripheral blood. These receptors were obtained from a woman aged 45 to 65 with acute or convalescent COVID-19.

This chain uses TRBV19 with TRBJ2-3; TRBD2 matches at 10 bases. The CDR3 loop spans 16 amino acids. Germline CDR1 and CDR2: LNHDA and SQIVND (reference sequence). V lost 7 bases and J lost 2; bases outside the gene matches: 9. The CDR3 DNA reads TGTGCCAGTACCCCCTTAGGACTAGCGGACACAGATACGCAGTATTTT. Protein: CASTPLGLADTDTQYF.

This chain links TRBV7-9 with TRBJ2-7; D remains unclear. Trimming removed 2 bases at V and 4 bases at J, with 15 bases between. CDR3 length: 15 residues. Germline CDR1 reads SEHNR; CDR2 reads FQNEAQ (reference sequence). CDR3 sequence (DNA): TGTGCCAGCAGCTTAATGGGCTCGCCGGAATACGAGCAGTACTTC. Translating gives CASSLMGSPEYEQYF.

The chain recombines TRBV28 with TRBJ2-5; TRBD1 agrees at 8 bases. The CDR3 runs 17 residues. CDR1 is MDHEN and CDR2 is SYDVKM in the germline V gene. J gave up 1 base and V 5 bases, and 12 bases lay outside the gene matches. In nucleotides, the CDR3 is TGTGCCAGCAGTCCCGCAGGGACAGGAAGCCTCCAAGAGACCCAGTACTTC. Its translation: CASSPAGTGSLQETQYF.

V and J are TRBV5-5 and TRBJ2-7; D is perhaps TRBD2 (6 bases). V gave up 3 bases and J gave up 0 bases, with 10 bases separating them. The CDR3 extends over 14 amino acids. Germline loops: CDR1 SGHKS, CDR2 YYEKEE (reference sequence). The CDR3 DNA sequence: TGTGCCAGCAGCTGGGGGGTCGGCTCCTACGAGCAGTACTTC. This encodes CASSWGVGSYEQYF.

This sequence joins TRBV29-1 and TRBJ2-7; 12 nucleotides agree with TRBD2. V shed 6 bases, J shed 2 bases, and the junction held 8 bases outside the gene matches. The CDR3 has 15 amino acids. CDR1 is SQVTM and CDR2 is ANQGSEA in the germline V gene. CDR3 nucleotides: TGCAGCGTGGGAACTAGCGGGAGGATCCCCTACGAGCAGTACTTC. The encoded protein is CSVGTSGRIPYEQYF.

J is TRBJ1-3 and V is TRBV6-5, with 8 bases matching TRBD1. Germline lookup yields CDR1 MNHEY and CDR2 SVGAGI. With 2 bases clipped from V and 0 bases from J, the junction kept 3 bases outside the gene matches. This CDR3 spans 16 amino acids. CDR3 nucleotide sequence: TGTGCCAGCAGTTACGGGACAGGAGACTCTGGAAACACCATATATTTT. Encoded protein: CASSYGTGDSGNTIYF.

V and J are TRBV9 and TRBJ2-7; the match to TRBD1 covers 10 bases. CDR3 length: 15 residues. With V trimmed by 3 bases and J by 2 bases, 5 bases remained unmatched. From germline, CDR1 is SGDLS and CDR2 YYNGEE. In DNA, the CDR3 is TGTGCCAGCAGCGAGGGGACAGGGGAAGCCTACGAGCAGTACTTC. Encoded protein: CASSEGTGEAYEQYF.

This chain uses TRBV5-1 with TRBJ2-1; TRBD1 aligns across 10 bases. CDR1 is SGHRS and CDR2 is YFSETQ in the germline V gene. Trimming removed 0 bases from V and 5 bases from J; junction bases left unmatched: 2. The CDR3 covers 15 residues. CDR3 coding DNA: TGCGCCAGCAGCTTGGTTGGGACAGGGGACAATGAGCAGTTCTTC. As protein: CASSLVGTGDNEQFF.

The rearrangement links TRBV7-9 to TRBJ1-1, with D unclear. Germline V gene sequence: CDR1 SEHNR, CDR2 FQNEAQ (reference sequence). The CDR3 has 14 residues. V lost 1 base and J 6 bases, leaving 12 bases between the germline ends. CDR3: CASSLEVRTAEAFF. DNA for the CDR3: TGTGCCAGCAGCTTAGAGGTGCGCACAGCTGAAGCTTTCTTT. Full variable domain (remainder filled in from reference TRBV7-9 and TRBJ1-1): DTGVSQNPRHKITKRGQNVTFRCDPISEHNRLYWYRQTLGQGPEFLTYFQNEAQLEKSRLLSDRFSAERPKGSFSTLEIQRTEQGDSAMYLCASSLEVRTAEAFFGQGTRLTVV.

The chain employs TRBV11-2 and TRBJ2-7, with D perhaps TRBD2 (6 bases). Germline CDR1 SGHAT, CDR2 FQNNGV. V was pared by 1 base and J by 5 bases, with 9 bases between. The CDR3 is 13 amino acids. The DNA for the CDR3 is TGTGCCAGCAGCTTAGGTCGCGGGAACGAGCAGTACTTC. Amino acid sequence: CASSLGRGNEQYF.

As concerns this clone: Its ends do not fully match the called genes, so a read error is possible. The chain joins TRBV9 to TRBJ2-7, with unresolved D. The germline V gene has CDR1 SGDLS and CDR2 YYNGEE. This CDR3 contains 8 residues. CDR3 in amino acids: CASSLPGF. DNA for the CDR3: TGTGCCAGCAGCCTCCCCGGCTTC.

The rearrangement links TRBV2 to TRBJ1-1; 9 nucleotides align to TRBD1. Germline trimming cut 10 bases from V and 1 base from J; bases unmatched to any gene: 4. The germline CDR1 and CDR2 sequences are SNHLY and FYNNEI. CDR3 size: 13 residues. In DNA form, the CDR3 reads TGTGCCACCACGACAGGGGGGAACACTGAAGCTTTCTTT. Translation: CATTTGGNTEAFF. The whole variable domain, filled in from reference TRBV2 and TRBJ1-1, reads EPEVTQTPSHQVTQMGQEVILRCVPISNHLYFYWYRQILGQKVEFLVSFYNNEISEKSEIFDDQFSVERPDGSNFTLKIRSTKLEDSAMYFCATTTGGNTEAFFGQGTRLTVV.

The J gene is TRBJ2-2, the V gene TRBV6-6; 7 nucleotides match TRBD1. The J segment lost 2 bases and the V segment lost 2 bases, leaving 2 bases of the junction unmatched. Looked up from germline, CDR1 is MNHNY and CDR2 is SVGAGI (reference sequence). There are 15 residues in the CDR3. CDR3 loop: CASSYRQGNTGELFF. In nucleotides, the CDR3 is TGTGCCAGCAGTTACCGACAGGGAAACACCGGGGAGCTGTTTTTT.

The rearrangement uses TRBV7-2 and TRBJ1-3; 10 nucleotides align to TRBD1. This CDR3 is 16 amino acids long. Germline CDR1 SGHTA, CDR2 FQGNSA. J gave up 0 bases and V 7 bases, and 6 bases lay outside the gene matches. The chain's CDR3 is CASNRDRGLSGNTIYF. CDR3 DNA: TGTGCCAGCAACAGGGACAGGGGACTCTCTGGAAACACCATATATTTT.

This clone has just one count. V and J are TRBV2 and TRBJ2-2, with 9 bases fitting TRBD1. V lost 1 base to trimming and J lost 7 bases; unmatched junction nucleotides: 7. This CDR3 has 16 residues. The germline gives CDR1 SNHLY, CDR2 FYNNEI. CDR3 in DNA: TGTGCCAGCAGTGAAGGGACAGGGGATCTGGGCGGGGAGCTGTTTTTT. It is translated as CASSEGTGDLGGELFF.